This paragraph reports one TCR beta chain. Its target is not known. The data were taken from a study of cytomegalovirus exposure and HLA in healthy donors. Study details: Within an early data release were tens of millions of unique TCRs drawn from HLA-typed donors.

Primers for the PCR totalled 60 Vbeta and 13 Jbeta. The table came from immunoSEQ multiplex PCR; TCRdb's copy has only in-frame clones and leaves some out. The data show about 130,000 clones, 75% to 85% seen once. The study's findings and limits: Follow-up analysis seemed to connect common viral pathogens with several of the most significant clusters identified. The classifier reportedly diagnosed cytomegalovirus status with high sensitivity and specificity.

The sample consisted of PBMCs. The receptor was isolated from a woman aged 40 to 50 in good health and CMV-seropositive.

The CDR3 DNA follows: TGTGCCAGCAGGATTCAGACAGGCACAGATACGCAGTATTTT. It specifies CASRIQTGTDTQYF. V is TRBV27 and J is TRBJ2-3, with D perhaps matching TRBD1 (5 bases). The CDR3 contains 14 residues. Germline loops: CDR1 MNHEY, CDR2 SMNVEV (reference sequence). V was clipped by 6 bases and J by 1 base, with 11 bases between them.